A single sample gave rise to the 13 T cell receptor beta chains below, sequenced in a study of blood T cells in healthy people across ages. Primed by a sample-barcoded 5' primer and a J-beta primer mix, a second PCR proceeded for roughly 6 to 12 cycles. TCRdb ran MiXCR on the 5' RACE reads and lists one entry per CDR3 protein. Counted here are 600,000 to 1,000,000 distinct CDR3 sequences, roughly 25% occurring once; the ten biggest clones make up under 4.5%. Another study also made use of these data, one on T cells of mothers and their children.

The sequenced sample consisted of blood. Receptors originate from a boy aged 5-17 years in good health.

This sequence joins TRBV12-3 or TRBV12-4 and TRBJ1-1; possibly TRBD1 for D (5 bases). The CDR3 extends over 13 amino acids. The V end lost 4 bases, the J end lost 5 bases, and 11 bases lay between the germline ends. This chain's CDR3 is CASSWGGWTEAFF. CDR3 nucleotide sequence: TGTGCCAGCAGTTGGGGGGGGTGGACTGAAGCTTTCTTT.

This clonotype was picked up a small number of times. The V call is TRBV7-9, the J call TRBJ2-5; 14 bases match TRBD2. There are 16 residues in the CDR3. V shed 5 bases, J shed 4 bases, and the junction held 6 bases outside the gene matches. In germline, CDR1 is SEHNR, CDR2 FQNEAQ (reference sequence). CDR3 protein: CASSPRTSGGSETQYF. The CDR3 bases are TGTGCCAGCAGCCCTCGGACTAGCGGGGGGTCAGAGACCCAGTACTTC.

In its sample, this clonotype was seen a few times. The gene calls are TRBV29-1 and TRBJ1-1; no firm D call. The CDR3 is 12 residues long. CDR1 and CDR2 from the germline V gene are SQVTM and ANQGSEA. V shed 5 bases and J shed 0 bases, with 7 bases lying between them. DNA of the CDR3: TGCAGCGTTATCGGTCTGAACACTGAAGCTTTCTTT. Amino acids: CSVIGLNTEAFF.

This clonotype came up a few times. The CDR3: CASSQDPNLYNEQFF. The CDR3 DNA follows: TGTGCCAGCAGCCAAGACCCCAACCTTTACAATGAGCAGTTCTTC. This sequence joins TRBV14 and TRBJ2-1, with D unresolved. The CDR3 totals 15 residues. CDR1 SGHDN and CDR2 FVKESK come from the germline V gene. Trimming cost V 0 bases and J 4 bases, with 10 bases left between them.

This chain joins TRBV7-2 and TRBJ2-3; 7 bases map to TRBD1. Trimming cost V 11 bases and J 1 base; bases outside gene matches: 9. The CDR3 is made up of 14 amino acids. CDR1 and CDR2 (germline): SGHTA, FQGNSA. CDR3 sequence reads: CTGEGQDRTDTQYF. The CDR3 region has the DNA TGTACCGGCGAAGGACAGGATCGCACAGATACGCAGTATTTT.

The chain has TRBV28 and TRBJ1-1; D is unclear. CDR1 and CDR2 (germline): MDHEN, SYDVKM. V was shortened by 2 bases and J by 6 bases, with 10 bases between the two germline ends. This CDR3 region has 13 residues. CDR3 sequence reads: CASSLAPVPEAFF. The CDR3, as DNA: TGTGCCAGCAGTTTAGCCCCGGTCCCTGAAGCTTTCTTT.

This clonotype was detected many times. The CDR3: CASSLAQGARETQYF. CDR3 nucleotide sequence: TGTGCCAGCAGCTTGGCACAGGGGGCGCGAGAGACCCAGTACTTC. The rearrangement links TRBV5-8 to TRBJ2-5, with TRBD1 matching over 9 bases. This CDR3 has 15 amino acids. Germline loops: CDR1 SGHTS, CDR2 YDEGEE. Trimming at V came to 0 bases and at J to 4 bases, leaving 4 bases not matched to a gene.

The chain combines TRBV15 with TRBJ1-5; unclear D gene. Germline assignment: CDR1 LNHNV and CDR2 YYDKDF (reference sequence). Trimming took 0 bases from V and 1 from J, leaving 7 bases between them. This CDR3 is built from 15 residues. The DNA of the CDR3 is TGTGCCACCAGCAGAGATCGTAGGAGCAATCAGCCCCAGCATTTT. It encodes CATSRDRRSNQPQHF.

This clonotype was observed a few times. This chain joins TRBV29-1 and TRBJ2-1; D remains ambiguous. The CDR3 has 12 amino acids. CDR1 is SQVTM, CDR2 ANQGSEA, per germline. Trimming stripped 6 bases from V and 4 bases from J, with 10 bases between. CDR3 nucleotide sequence: TGCAGCGTCGCCCCGGGTTACAATGAGCAGTTCTTC. It specifies CSVAPGYNEQFF.

The V and J genes are TRBV20-1 and TRBJ2-7; 8 bases are shared with TRBD1. V was clipped by 3 bases and J by 4 bases; unmatched bases: 8. The CDR3 is 14 residues long. CDR1 is DFQATT, CDR2 SNEGSKA, per germline (reference sequence). CDR3 nucleotides: TGCAGTGCTAGGGTCTCAGGGGGCGGGTACGAGCAGTACTTC. Encoded protein: CSARVSGGGYEQYF.

The J gene is TRBJ1-2, the V gene TRBV3-1; D gene unclear. CDR1 is LGHDT and CDR2 is YNNKEL in the germline V gene (reference sequence). V lost 4 bases, J lost 1 base, and 19 bases lay in between. The CDR3 length is 17 residues. The chain's CDR3 is CASSPGFLFNSNYGYTF. Here the CDR3 DNA reads TGTGCCAGCAGCCCTGGATTTTTATTCAACAGTAACTATGGCTACACCTTC.

There are a few counts of this clonotype. This rearrangement joins TRBV3-1 to TRBJ1-4; 7 bases align to TRBD1. CDR1 is LGHDT, CDR2 YNNKEL, per germline (reference sequence). V dropped 4 bases and J dropped 0; count of bases not matched to a gene: 5. The CDR3 length is 16 residues. The CDR3 protein is CASSLGTAPTNEKLFF. DNA for the CDR3: TGTGCCAGCAGCCTCGGGACAGCCCCAACTAATGAAAAACTGTTTTTT.

The chain couples TRBV27 to TRBJ1-5; D unclear. V was cut by 3 bases and J by 7 bases, with 10 bases left in between. The germline V gene has CDR1 MNHEY and CDR2 SMNVEV (reference sequence). This CDR3 is 13 amino acids long. The CDR3 here is CASSFARGQPQHF. The CDR3 region has the DNA TGTGCCAGCAGTTTCGCCAGAGGCCAGCCCCAGCATTTT.